This is a list of T cell receptor beta chains from one sample in a study of identifying expanded T cells in peripheral blood. Using immunoSEQ multiplex PCR, the repertoire was profiled, and TCRdb retains in-frame clones only, with some absent. The profile shows around 100,000 clones, around 89% of them singletons. The sequencing input was blood. These TCRs come from a person between 18 and 75 years old in good health. Both conserved end residues are part of each CDR3. The D gene is left open where the match is weak. Where a row states a size, it is once, few, many or the class of an expanded clone; other rows omit it.

>TRBV18|TRBJ2-2|-|-
CASSHREGTGELFF
TGTGCCAGCTCACACAGGGAGGGCACCGGGGAGCTGTTTTTT
>TRBV5-1|TRBJ1-1|-|few
CASSLGGVTEAFF
TGCGCCAGCAGCTTGGGAGGGGTTACTGAAGCTTTCTTT
>TRBV23-1|TRBJ2-5|-|-
CATNPTRTLGQYF
TGCGCCACGAATCCGACCCGAACTTTGGGCCAGTACTTC
>TRBV27|TRBJ2-1|-|few
CASSLSAGASYNEQFF
TGTGCCAGCAGTTTATCGGCAGGGGCGTCGTACAATGAGCAGTTCTTC
>TRBV5-4|TRBJ2-5|-|-
CASSLELETQYF
TGTGCCAGCAGCCTGGAATTAGAGACCCAGTACTTC
>TRBV30|TRBJ1-3|-|few
CAWSGGNTIYF
TGTGCCTGGAGCGGTGGAAACACCATATATTTT
>TRBV6-6|TRBJ1-5|TRBD1|-
CASSPDHRGRVHF
TGTGCCAGCAGTCCTGATCACAGGGGGCGGGTACATTTT
>TRBV11-2|TRBJ1-1|-|-
CASSLERGTEAFF
TGTGCCAGCAGCTTAGAAAGAGGCACTGAAGCTTTCTTT
>TRBV29-1|TRBJ2-7|-|-
CSALKGGSYEQYF
TGCAGCGCCCTCAAGGGGGGGTCCTACGAGCAGTACTTC
>TRBV18|TRBJ2-7|-|-
CASSPQEWEEQYF
TGTGCCAGCTCACCCCAAGAGTGGGAGGAGCAGTACTTC
>TRBV12-5|TRBJ1-1|-|-
CASGLVRGVEAFF
TGTGCTAGTGGTTTGGTACGAGGTGTGGAAGCTTTCTTT
>TRBV7-9|TRBJ2-1|-|-
CASSYKLTDPTIEQFF
TGTGCCAGCAGCTACAAATTGACGGATCCTACAATTGAGCAGTTCTTC
>TRBV2|TRBJ2-7|TRBD1|-
CASTLGQGAEQYF
TGTGCCAGCACTCTGGGACAGGGGGCCGAGCAGTACTTC
>TRBV7-9|TRBJ1-6|-|-
CASSLDSRHSPLHF
TGTGCCAGCAGCTTAGACAGTAGGCATTCACCCCTCCACTTT
>TRBV12-5|TRBJ2-1|-|-
CASGLNNPYNEQFF
TGTGCTAGTGGCCTGAACAATCCCTACAATGAGCAGTTCTTC
>TRBV7-8|TRBJ1-1|TRBD1|-
CASSLLTGAESTEAFF
TGTGCCAGCAGCTTACTAACAGGGGCGGAGAGCACTGAAGCTTTCTTT
>TRBV7-2|TRBJ1-5|-|-
CASSSRQGQPQHF
TGTGCCAGCAGTTCCAGGCAGGGGCAGCCCCAGCATTTT
>TRBV2|TRBJ1-2|-|-
CASSERAPGYGYTF
TGTGCCAGCAGTGAAAGGGCGCCCGGGTATGGCTACACCTTC
>TRBV2|TRBJ2-5|-|-
CATIPTRETQYF
TGTGCCACCATACCGACTCGGGAGACCCAGTACTTC
>TRBV28|TRBJ1-1|-|once
CASSLRTENTEAFF
TGTGCCAGCAGCCTCCGGACGGAGAACACTGAAGCTTTCTTT
>TRBV27|TRBJ2-1|-|-
CASRAFYNEQFF
TGTGCCAGCAGAGCCTTCTACAATGAGCAGTTCTTC
>TRBV13|TRBJ1-5|-|-
CASSLGPGNQPQHF
TGTGCCAGCAGCTTAGGTCCAGGCAATCAGCCCCAGCATTTT
>TRBV10-3|TRBJ2-6|-|-
CAITSDSSGANVLTF
TGTGCCATCACTTCCGACAGCTCTGGGGCCAACGTCCTGACTTTC
>TRBV4-3|TRBJ2-1|TRBD2|few
CASSQVAGSTYNEQFF
TGCGCCAGCAGCCAAGTAGCGGGGAGCACCTACAATGAGCAGTTCTTC
>TRBV6-6|TRBJ1-2|TRBD1|-
CASSSRQGAAGYTF
TGTGCCAGCAGTTCCCGACAGGGGGCGGCCGGCTACACCTTC
>TRBV15|TRBJ2-4|-|once
CATSREGKNIQYF
TGTGCCACCAGCAGAGAAGGGAAAAACATTCAGTACTTC
>TRBV13|TRBJ1-2|TRBD1|-
CASSWDRGNYGYTF
TGTGCCAGCAGCTGGGACAGGGGTAACTATGGCTACACCTTC
>TRBV28|TRBJ1-1|-|-
CASSPADRTPNTEAFF
TGTGCCAGCAGTCCAGCCGACAGGACACCGAACACTGAAGCTTTCTTT
>TRBV28|TRBJ1-2|-|-
CASSFGKGSYGYTF
TGTGCCAGCAGTTTTGGGAAGGGTTCCTATGGCTACACCTTC